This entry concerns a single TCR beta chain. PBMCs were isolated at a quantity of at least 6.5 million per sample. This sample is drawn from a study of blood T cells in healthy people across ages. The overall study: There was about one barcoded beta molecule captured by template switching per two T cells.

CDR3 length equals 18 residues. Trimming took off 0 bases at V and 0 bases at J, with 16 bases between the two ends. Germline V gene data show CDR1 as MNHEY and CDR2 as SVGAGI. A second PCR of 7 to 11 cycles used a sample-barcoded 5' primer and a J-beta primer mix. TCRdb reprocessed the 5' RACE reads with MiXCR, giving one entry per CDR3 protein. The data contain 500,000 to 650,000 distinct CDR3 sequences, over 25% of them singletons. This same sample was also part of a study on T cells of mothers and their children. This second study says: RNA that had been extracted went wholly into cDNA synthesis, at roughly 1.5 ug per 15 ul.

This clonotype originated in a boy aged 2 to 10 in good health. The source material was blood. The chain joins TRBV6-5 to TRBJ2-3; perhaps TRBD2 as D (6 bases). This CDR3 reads CASSYSWLATSSTDTQYF. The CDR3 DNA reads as TGTGCCAGCAGTTACTCGTGGCTAGCGACCTCTAGCACAGATACGCAGTATTTT.